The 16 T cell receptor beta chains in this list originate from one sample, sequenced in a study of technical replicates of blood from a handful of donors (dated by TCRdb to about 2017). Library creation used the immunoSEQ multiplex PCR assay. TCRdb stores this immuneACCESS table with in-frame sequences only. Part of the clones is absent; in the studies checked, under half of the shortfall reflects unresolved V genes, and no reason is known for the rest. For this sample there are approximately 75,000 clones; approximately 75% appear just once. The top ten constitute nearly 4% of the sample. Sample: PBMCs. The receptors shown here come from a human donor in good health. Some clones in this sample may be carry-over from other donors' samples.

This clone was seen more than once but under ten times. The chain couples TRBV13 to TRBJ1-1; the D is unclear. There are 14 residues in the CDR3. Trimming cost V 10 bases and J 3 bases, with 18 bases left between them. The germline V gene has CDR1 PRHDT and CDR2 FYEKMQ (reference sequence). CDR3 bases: TGTGCCACAAACCAGGACTCCCTCGACACTGAAGCTTTCTTT. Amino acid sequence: CATNQDSLDTEAFF. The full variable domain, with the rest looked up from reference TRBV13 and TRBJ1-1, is AAGVIQSPRHLIKEKRETATLKCYPIPRHDTVYWYQQGPGQDPQFLISFYEKMQSDKGSIPDRFSAQQFSDYHSELNMSSLELGDSALYFCATNQDSLDTEAFFGQGTRLTVV.

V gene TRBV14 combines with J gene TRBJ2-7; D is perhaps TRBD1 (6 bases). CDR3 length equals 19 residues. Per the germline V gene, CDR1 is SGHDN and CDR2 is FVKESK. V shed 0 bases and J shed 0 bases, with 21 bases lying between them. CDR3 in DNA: TGTGCCAGCAGCCAAGACAAAAAAGACCAAACAGGGAGCTCCTACGAGCAGTACTTC. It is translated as CASSQDKKDQTGSSYEQYF.

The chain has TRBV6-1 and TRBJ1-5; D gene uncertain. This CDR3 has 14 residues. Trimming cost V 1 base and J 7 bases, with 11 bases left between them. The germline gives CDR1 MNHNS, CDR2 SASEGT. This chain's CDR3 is CASSEGWRGQPQHF. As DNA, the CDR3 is TGTGCCAGCAGTGAAGGATGGCGGGGACAGCCCCAGCATTTT.

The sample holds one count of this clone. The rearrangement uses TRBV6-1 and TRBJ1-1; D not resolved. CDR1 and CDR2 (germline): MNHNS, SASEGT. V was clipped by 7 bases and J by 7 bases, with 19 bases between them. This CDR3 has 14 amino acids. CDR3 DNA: TGTGCCAGCATTATTCCCGGTCAGGTGATTGAAGCTTTCTTT. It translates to CASIIPGQVIEAFF.

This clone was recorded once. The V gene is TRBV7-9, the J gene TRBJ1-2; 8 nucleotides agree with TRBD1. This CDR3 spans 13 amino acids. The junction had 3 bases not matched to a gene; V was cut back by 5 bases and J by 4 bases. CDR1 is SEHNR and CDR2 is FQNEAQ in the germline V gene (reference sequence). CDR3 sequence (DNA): TGTGCCAGCAGCCCAACAGGGGGCTATGGCTACACCTTC. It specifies CASSPTGGYGYTF.

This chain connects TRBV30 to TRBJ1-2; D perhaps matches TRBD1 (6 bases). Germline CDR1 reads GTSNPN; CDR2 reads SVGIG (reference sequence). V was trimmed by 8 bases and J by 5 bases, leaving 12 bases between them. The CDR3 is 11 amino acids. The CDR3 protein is CATEDSYGYTF. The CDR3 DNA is TGTGCCACCGAGGACAGTTATGGCTACACCTTC.

CDR3 DNA: TGTGCCAGCAGCTTGGTAGCGGGGGGGCCTACAGATACGCAGTATTTT. It is translated as CASSLVAGGPTDTQYF. The V call is TRBV5-4, the J call TRBJ2-3; 11 bases line up with TRBD2. CDR1 is SGHNT, CDR2 YYREEE, per germline (reference sequence). V shed 0 bases, J shed 3 bases, and the junction held 3 bases outside the gene matches. The length of the CDR3 is 16 residues.

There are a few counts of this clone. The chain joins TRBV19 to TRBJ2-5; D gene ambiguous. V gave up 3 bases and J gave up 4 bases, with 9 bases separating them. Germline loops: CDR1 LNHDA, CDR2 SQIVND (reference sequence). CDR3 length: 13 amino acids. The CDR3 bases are TGTGCCAGTAGTATTAACAGCCTAGAGACCCAGTACTTC. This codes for CASSINSLETQYF.

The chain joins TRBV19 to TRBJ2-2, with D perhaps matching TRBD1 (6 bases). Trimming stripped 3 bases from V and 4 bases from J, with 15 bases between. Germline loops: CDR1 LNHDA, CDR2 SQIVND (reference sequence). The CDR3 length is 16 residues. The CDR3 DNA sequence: TGTGCCAGTAGTATTGGACAGACCTGGGGCACCGGGGAGCTGTTTTTT. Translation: CASSIGQTWGTGELFF.

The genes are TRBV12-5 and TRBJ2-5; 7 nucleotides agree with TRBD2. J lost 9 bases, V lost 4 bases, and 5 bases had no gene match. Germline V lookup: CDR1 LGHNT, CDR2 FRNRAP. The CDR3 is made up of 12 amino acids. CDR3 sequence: CASGSPAGAQYF. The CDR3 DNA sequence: TGTGCTAGTGGTTCGCCGGCGGGGGCCCAGTACTTC.

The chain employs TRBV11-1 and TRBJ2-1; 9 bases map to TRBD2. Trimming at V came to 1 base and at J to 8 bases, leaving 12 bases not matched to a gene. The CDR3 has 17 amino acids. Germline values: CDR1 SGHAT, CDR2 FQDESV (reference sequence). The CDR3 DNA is TGTGCCAGCAGCTTAGAAAGCGGGGGTAGCGGGAGCTATGAGCAGTTCTTC. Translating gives CASSLESGGSGSYEQFF. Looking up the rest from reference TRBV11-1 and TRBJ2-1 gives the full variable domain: EAEVAQSPRYKITEKSQAVAFWCDPISGHATLYWYRQILGQGPELLVQFQDESVVDDSQLPKDRFSAERLKGVDSTLKIQPAELGDSAMYLCASSLESGGSGSYEQFFGPGTRLTVL.

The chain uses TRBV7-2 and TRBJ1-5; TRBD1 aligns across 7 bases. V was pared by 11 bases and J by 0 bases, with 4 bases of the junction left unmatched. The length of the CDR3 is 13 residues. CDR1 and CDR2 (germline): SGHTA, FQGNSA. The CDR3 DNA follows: TGTGCCTCCGGGACAGCTAGCAATCAGCCCCAGCATTTT. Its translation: CASGTASNQPQHF.

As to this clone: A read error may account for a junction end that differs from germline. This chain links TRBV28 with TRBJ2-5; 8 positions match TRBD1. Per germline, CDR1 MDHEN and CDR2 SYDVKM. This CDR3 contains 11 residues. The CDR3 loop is CASSSSGGAHF. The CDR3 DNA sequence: TGTGCCAGCAGTTCTTCAGGGGGCGCGCACTTC.

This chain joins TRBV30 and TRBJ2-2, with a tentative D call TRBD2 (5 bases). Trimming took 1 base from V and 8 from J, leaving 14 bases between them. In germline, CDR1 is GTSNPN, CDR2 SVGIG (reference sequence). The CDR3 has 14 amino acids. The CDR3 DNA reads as TGTGCCTGGAGTGCTGGACTCCTCTTTGGGGAGCTGTTTTTT. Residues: CAWSAGLLFGELFF.

The CDR3 region has the DNA TGCAGCGGATACAGGGAGAACACTGAAGCTTTCTTT. Translating it yields CSGYRENTEAFF. This chain uses TRBV29-1 with TRBJ1-1; D possibly corresponds to TRBD1 (6 bases). V was cut by 7 bases and J by 1 base, with 10 bases left in between. This CDR3 comprises 12 residues. In germline, CDR1 is SQVTM, CDR2 ANQGSEA.

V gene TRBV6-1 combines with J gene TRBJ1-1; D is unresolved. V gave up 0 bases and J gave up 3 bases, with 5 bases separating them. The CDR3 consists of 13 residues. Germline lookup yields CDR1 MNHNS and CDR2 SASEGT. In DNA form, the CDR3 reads TGTGCCAGCAGTGAAGCCCGTTACACTGAAGCTTTCTTT. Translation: CASSEARYTEAFF.